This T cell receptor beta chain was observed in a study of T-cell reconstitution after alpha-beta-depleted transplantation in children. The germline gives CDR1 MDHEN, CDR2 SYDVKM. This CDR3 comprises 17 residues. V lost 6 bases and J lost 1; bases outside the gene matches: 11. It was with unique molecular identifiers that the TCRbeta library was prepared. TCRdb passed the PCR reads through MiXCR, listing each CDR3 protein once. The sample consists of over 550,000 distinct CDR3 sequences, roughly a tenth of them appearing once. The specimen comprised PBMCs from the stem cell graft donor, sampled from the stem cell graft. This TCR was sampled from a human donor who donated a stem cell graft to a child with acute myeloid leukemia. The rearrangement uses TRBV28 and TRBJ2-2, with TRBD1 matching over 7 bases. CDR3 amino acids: CASRVNRGPGNTGELFF. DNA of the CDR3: TGTGCCAGCAGGGTCAACAGGGGACCGGGGAACACCGGGGAGCTGTTTTTT.